Below are 25 T cell receptor beta chains sequenced from a single sample in a study of beta chain features in type 1 diabetes. Study-level results: Across all four CD4+ subsets, people with type 1 diabetes showed modestly shorter TCRB CDR3s.

These receptors have no identified antigens. Since all of the isolated RNA was reverse transcribed, expressed TCRB transcripts were what got sequenced. The method was immunoSEQ multiplex PCR; TCRdb's version includes in-frame clones alone and lacks a portion of them. The sample has roughly 340,000 clones; roughly 14% are singletons. The material sequenced was naive CD4+ T cells from blood. These receptors were collected from a woman younger than 35 with type 1 diabetes.

The chain has TRBV29-1 and TRBJ1-2; D is undetermined. In germline, CDR1 is SQVTM, CDR2 ANQGSEA. CDR3 length equals 13 residues. The germline V and J ends were trimmed by 0 bases and 4 bases, with 9 bases remaining between them. CDR3 loop: CSVEDPRFYGYTF. The CDR3 DNA reads TGCAGCGTTGAAGATCCCAGGTTCTATGGCTACACCTTC.

This clone was seen a few times. The chain recombines TRBV18 with TRBJ2-5; perhaps TRBD1 as D (6 bases). Germline V gene lookup returns CDR1 KGHSH and CDR2 LQKENI. V was trimmed by 1 base and J by 2 bases, leaving 17 bases between them. This CDR3 has 17 residues. Here the CDR3 reads CASSPLAPLRGQETQYF. The CDR3 nucleotides read TGTGCCAGCTCACCACTCGCACCGCTGAGGGGGCAAGAGACCCAGTACTTC.

Remarks on this clone: One end of the junction varies from germline; a read error may be responsible. V gene TRBV10-3 combines with J gene TRBJ1-2, with D uncertain. Germline V gene lookup returns CDR1 ENHRY and CDR2 SYGVKD. The CDR3 spans 12 residues. This CDR3 is CATSGSSYGYTF. The CDR3 nucleotides are TGTGCCACCAGTGGCTCGAGTTATGGCTACACCTTC.

The count of this clone is one. The chain recombines TRBV5-1 with TRBJ2-3, with 8 positions matching TRBD2. The length of the CDR3 is 17 residues. The germline CDR1 and CDR2 sequences are SGHRS and YFSETQ. V shed 4 bases, J shed 7 bases, and the junction held 17 bases outside the gene matches. CDR3 coding DNA: TGCGCCAGCAGCGGCCGGGACGGGAGGACTAGCTCACATACGCAGTATTTT. This gives the protein CASSGRDGRTSSHTQYF.

The CDR3 bases are TGCGCCAGCAGCAAGGAGGGTGCCATCAATGAGCAGTTCTTC. It encodes CASSKEGAINEQFF. The chain combines TRBV4-1 with TRBJ2-1, with D possibly matching TRBD2 (6 bases). Germline V gene sequence: CDR1 MGHRA, CDR2 YSYEKL. The CDR3 length is 14 residues. V dropped 5 bases and J dropped 6 bases, with 14 bases sitting between them.

This clone was detected only a few times. The DNA is left out, because the CDR3 cannot be placed on it with certainty; the CDR3 is given as TCRdb lists it. The chain recombines TRBV30 with TRBJ1-2; the table's D call TRBD1 went unverified against the DNA. Germline CDR1 reads GTSNPN; CDR2 reads SVGIG (reference sequence). The CDR3 spans 13 amino acids, including both terminal residues. The chain's CDR3 is CAWSKGLFFGYTF.

Concerning this clone: Other DNA sequences in the same sample also yield this CDR3. The CDR3 sequence: CASSLQGGTDTQYF. CDR3 in DNA: TGTGCCAGCAGCTTGCAGGGGGGCACAGATACGCAGTATTTT. The chain recombines TRBV7-2 with TRBJ2-3; 7 nucleotides agree with TRBD1. J was trimmed by 1 base and V by 3 bases; bases with no gene match: 1. Germline CDR1 SGHTA, CDR2 FQGNSA. This CDR3 comprises 14 residues.

The V gene is TRBV6-5, the J gene TRBJ2-3; D unresolved. CDR3 size: 15 residues. V lost 0 bases, J lost 1 base, and 8 bases lay in between. CDR1 is MNHEY and CDR2 is SVGAGI in the germline V gene. This CDR3 is CASSYSTAGTDTQYF. CDR3 DNA: TGTGCCAGCAGTTACTCGACTGCGGGCACAGATACGCAGTATTTT.

The chain has TRBV30 and TRBJ1-4; D not certain. Germline values: CDR1 GTSNPN, CDR2 SVGIG (reference sequence). Trimming removed 0 bases at V and 7 bases at J, with 3 bases between. CDR3 length: 11 amino acids. This chain's CDR3 is CAWSVSEKLFF. The CDR3 DNA reads TGTGCCTGGAGTGTTAGTGAAAAACTGTTTTTT.

The chain links TRBV7-8 to TRBJ1-1; 7 bases line up with TRBD1. The CDR3 length is 14 residues. Germline CDR1 SGHVS, CDR2 FQNEAQ. V was clipped by 5 bases and J by 4 bases; unmatched bases: 7. CDR3 loop: CASSPRGRSTEAFF. The CDR3 DNA sequence: TGTGCCAGCAGCCCGAGGGGGCGGAGCACTGAAGCTTTCTTT.

V is TRBV5-1 and J is TRBJ2-1; TRBD2 matches at 11 bases. V shed 3 bases and J 2 bases; nucleotides not matched to a gene: 4. Germline values: CDR1 SGHRS, CDR2 YFSETQ. The CDR3 is 16 amino acids. The CDR3 bases are TGCGCCAGCAGCTCGAGACTAGCGGGACCCTACAATGAGCAGTTCTTC. Translated, it gives CASSSRLAGPYNEQFF.

J is TRBJ1-2 and V is TRBV27; D is unresolved. The CDR3 contains 13 residues. Germline V gene lookup returns CDR1 MNHEY and CDR2 SMNVEV (reference sequence). The V end lost 4 bases, the J end lost 5 bases, and 11 bases lay between the germline ends. CDR3 bases: TGTGCCAGCAGTTCAGCAGGACTATATGGCTACACCTTC. As protein: CASSSAGLYGYTF.

The chain has TRBV28 and TRBJ1-2; 11 nucleotides line up with TRBD1. The CDR3 spans 13 residues. After removal of 10 bases from V and 8 bases from J, the junction contained 9 bases not matched to a gene. The V gene's germline CDR1 is MDHEN and CDR2 SYDVKM. In DNA form, the CDR3 reads TGTGCCACCATTCCGGGACAGGGGGACGGCTACACCTTC. Translated: CATIPGQGDGYTF.

This clone appeared a few times. The chain is built from TRBV2 and TRBJ2-2; the match to TRBD1 covers 9 bases. The germline gives CDR1 SNHLY, CDR2 FYNNEI. The CDR3 is 13 amino acids. The trim removed 4 bases at V and 8 bases at J, leaving 2 bases unmatched. CDR3 sequence (DNA): TGTGCCAGCAGTGGGACAGGGGCTGGGGAGCTGTTTTTT. Its protein is CASSGTGAGELFF.

The sample holds a few counts of this clone. The genes are TRBV6-5 and TRBJ1-2, with unresolved D. V lost 2 bases and J lost 2, with 12 bases in between. CDR3 length equals 15 residues. Germline V gene sequence: CDR1 MNHEY, CDR2 SVGAGI. The chain's CDR3 is CASSYQVNGNYGYTF. In DNA form, the CDR3 reads TGTGCCAGCAGTTACCAAGTTAACGGGAACTATGGCTACACCTTC.

The V and J genes are TRBV4-1 and TRBJ2-1, with a tentative D call TRBD1 (6 bases). Germline V CDR1 and CDR2: MGHRA, YSYEKL. The ends were cut back, 8 bases at V and 6 bases at J, with 14 bases in the middle. The CDR3 has 13 residues. The CDR3 DNA reads as TGCGCCAGCGGGGGCTCGACCACCAATGAGCAGTTCTTC. Translating it yields CASGGSTTNEQFF.

This clone turned up a few times. The V call is TRBV6-5, the J call TRBJ1-1, with 7 bases that match TRBD1. CDR1 is MNHEY, CDR2 SVGAGI, per germline. The CDR3 spans 14 residues. The V gene end was trimmed by 6 bases and the J gene end by 0 bases; junction bases not matched to a gene: 4. The CDR3 DNA is TGTGCCAGCAGGAGGACAGGTATGAACACTGAAGCTTTCTTT. This codes for CASRRTGMNTEAFF.

The J gene is TRBJ2-7, the V gene TRBV6-4; TRBD2 agrees at 10 bases. Losses at the gene ends were 5 bases for V and 2 bases for J; bases not matched to a gene: 9. The CDR3 is 16 amino acids. The germline gives CDR1 MRHNA, CDR2 SNTAGT. The CDR3 reads CASSWLAGVLAYEQYV. CDR3 in DNA: TGTGCCAGCAGTTGGCTAGCGGGAGTCTTGGCCTACGAGCAGTACGTC.

The table lists this clone with a few counts. The genes are TRBV21-1 and TRBJ2-7; the D call TRBD2 from the table was never checked on the DNA. TRBV21-1 is shown as a pseudogene. This CDR3 is 16 amino acids long. The CDR3 DNA reads as TGTGCCAGCAGCAAAGCGCGGTGCGAGAGCTCCTACGAGCAGTACGTC. As protein: CASSKARCESSYEQYV.

The chain uses TRBV5-1 and TRBJ2-7; perhaps TRBD1 as D (6 bases). V was pared by 4 bases and J by 6 bases, with 20 bases between. The CDR3 is 15 residues long. In germline, CDR1 is SGHRS, CDR2 YFSETQ. CDR3 coding DNA: TGCGCCAGCAGCCCGACAACAGGGTTCGGTCGCGAGCAGTACTTC. Its translation is CASSPTTGFGREQYF.

This sequence joins TRBV7-8 and TRBJ1-2, with 8 bases that match TRBD1. The trim removed 4 bases at V and 5 bases at J, leaving 6 bases unmatched. The germline V gene has CDR1 SGHVS and CDR2 FQNEAQ. This CDR3 comprises 14 residues. CDR3 sequence (DNA): TGTGCCAGCAGCTCAAGGACAGGGAATTATGGCTACACCTTC. This gives the protein CASSSRTGNYGYTF.

This clone was detected once. DNA for the CDR3: TGTGCCAGCTATCGACAGCCGAACTCCTACGAGCAGTACTTC. It specifies CASYRQPNSYEQYF. V is TRBV12-1 and J is TRBJ2-7; TRBD1, the D gene given by the table, was not confirmed from the DNA. TRBV12-1 is a pseudogene locus. The CDR3 totals 14 residues.

The chain carries TRBV9 and TRBJ1-1, with TRBD1 matching over 7 bases. The trim removed 4 bases at V and 4 bases at J, leaving 10 bases unmatched. The V gene's germline CDR1 is SGDLS and CDR2 YYNGEE. The CDR3 is 15 amino acids. The CDR3 DNA is TGTGCCAGCAGCCCTCGACAGGGTGGGGGCACTGAAGCTTTCTTT. Translation gives CASSPRQGGGTEAFF. Combining the CDR3 with reference TRBV9 and TRBJ1-1 gives the whole variable domain DSGVTQTPKHLITATGQRVTLRCSPRSGDLSVYWYQQSLDQGLQFLIQYYNGEERAKGNILERFSAQQFPDLHSELNLSSLELGDSALYFCASSPRQGGGTEAFFGQGTRLTVV.

V and J are TRBV5-4 and TRBJ2-7; TRBD2 might be the D (6 bases). The germline V gene has CDR1 SGHNT and CDR2 YYREEE (reference sequence). V was pared by 4 bases and J by 6 bases, with 20 bases between. The CDR3 is made up of 15 amino acids. The CDR3 region has the DNA TGTGCCAGCAGCCAACCCGGCCCATCCGGGAGCGAGCAGTACTTC. Its translation: CASSQPGPSGSEQYF.

Only a few counts were recorded for this clone. This chain connects TRBV30 to TRBJ1-1; possible D gene TRBD1, 6 bases. V gave up 2 bases and J gave up 1 base, with 8 bases separating them. The CDR3 spans 13 residues. Germline lookup yields CDR1 GTSNPN and CDR2 SVGIG (reference sequence). The CDR3: CAWSTGRNTEAFF. In nucleotides, the CDR3 is TGTGCCTGGAGTACAGGGCGGAACACTGAAGCTTTCTTT.